The source of this T cell receptor beta chain is a study of T cells after yellow fever vaccination. In its sample, this clonotype was seen a few times. Deletions cut 7 bases from V and 6 bases from J, with 21 bases between. The CDR3 consists of 15 residues. The V gene's germline CDR1 is SGHTA and CDR2 FQGNSA. MiXCR, applied by TCRdb to the 5' RACE reads, yields one record per CDR3 protein. The sample contains about 580,000 distinct CDR3 sequences, about a sixth of which appear only once. The sequence was collected from a man younger than 35 who received the YFV17D yellow fever vaccine. Here the sequenced sample was PBMCs, taken around 5 days after the first yellow fever vaccination. The V and J genes are TRBV7-2 and TRBJ2-5; D perhaps matches TRBD2 (5 bases). CDR3 residues: CASTFTSGIGKTQYF. CDR3 DNA: TGTGCCAGCACCTTCACCTCGGGGATCGGAAAGACCCAGTACTTC.